A single T cell receptor (beta chain) is shown here with its context. No cognate antigen has been identified for it. The input lacks base qualities; no much larger clone sits a single base away. The donors were healthy, HIV-negative adults with no recently reported acute infections or vaccinations. Only Caucasian adults living in Nashville, Tennessee, USA were represented among the donors. Magnetic negative selection was used to enrich CD4+ T cells, after which naive cells were positively selected on CD45RA and the negative fraction became the memory subset. Blood was collected by leukapheresis, and PBMCs were isolated by Ficoll-Histopaque density gradient centrifugation and then cryopreserved in liquid nitrogen vapor phase. Purity and quantity of every magnetically sorted T cell population were checked by analytical flow cytometry. Genomic DNA was isolated from every sorted fraction and measured by UV absorbance on a Nanodrop 2000c.

TCR CDR3 regions were amplified from genomic DNA by multiplex PCR using the deep immunoSEQ assay. Genomic DNA extracted from each cell subset was distributed evenly over all wells of several immunoSEQ 96-well plates, and each plate served as one replicate. For sorted subsets, 200 to 250 ng of genomic DNA, equivalent to some 30,000 T cell genomes, went into each replicate PCR. The purified libraries were quantified using a Qubit 3.0 fluorometer, sized with a Bioanalyzer 2100, and then quantified again using the KAPA Library Quantification kit. Every immunoSEQ 96-well plate was sequenced on a separate single-read 150-cycle Illumina NextSeq 550 flow cell. As for the authors' bioinformatics: Because the immunoSEQ output included only junctional sequences and no quality scores, the filtering could not be the same as the filtering used for full-length reads. Sequences were annotated with PyIR, a Python wrapper for IgBLAST v1.9, and V/J genes and CDR3 were assigned using IMGT germline references. Reads were removed for weak V/J assignments (E-value above 1e-6), missing CDR3, stop codons, out-of-frame junctions, or ambiguous translated residues. V3J clonotypes were defined by identical inferred V gene, J gene, and CDR3 amino acid sequence. To compute the percentage overlap between repertoires, the number of shared unique clonotypes was divided by the size of the smaller repertoire. Repertoire richness was assessed with RTK rarefaction, the Chao1 estimator, and Recon v2.1 estimates of unobserved clonotypes. Generation probabilities for all TCRbeta clonotypes obtained by the gDNA method from a handful of donors were computed using OLGA. TCRdb carries this immuneACCESS record with in-frame sequences only. Its versions omit some clonotypes, under half of them owing to an unresolved V gene in the studies checked, with the rest unexplained. D and trimming come from the DNA, and the V and J calls and clone size come from that table. Present in this sample are 300,000 or so clones, about 74% of which were seen just once. 10% of the sample belongs to the ten largest clones.

The source of the sample is a study of shared clonotypes between healthy human individuals (TCRdb year 2020). For context, the study as a whole: The cohort comprised a couple of women and a few men aged 18 to 49 years. Leukapheresis yielded between about 0.94 and 10 billion PBMCs per donor. To estimate repertoire size and how much clonotype sharing occurs between individuals, the study deeply sequenced the blood TCR repertoires of several healthy adults. To increase sequencing depth and limit assay-specific biases, different laboratories used diverse techniques to prepare libraries and sequence TCR repertoires. For each donor, three plates each were used for CD4 naive and CD4 memory, two plates were used for CD8 naive, and one plate was used for CD8 memory.

The germline V gene yields SGHRS for CDR1 and YFSETQ for CDR2. V was cut back by 5 bases and J by 5 bases, leaving a gap of 28 bases between them. The CDR3 runs 18 residues from the cysteine to the phenylalanine. The kept DNA is CDR3 alone, 54 bases in frame from the first base. The investigation overall reported the following: Only blood was sampled, and tissue TCR repertoires likely differ from those in blood. The small number of donors limited the genetic and exposure-history diversity represented. Naive subsets generally had larger estimated clonotype richness than memory subsets. Even with the large sequencing depth, rarefaction of the sorted-subset datasets indicated that sequencing was incomplete. Pairwise subsampling led to the expectation that sequencing depth would affect the degree of clonotype sharing among donors. When a few donors were compared, the shared fraction of clonotypes was roughly 5% for naive CD4, 3.5% to 4% for naive CD8, 2% to 2.5% for memory CD4, and 0.4% for memory CD8. Higher generation probabilities were observed for clonotypes shared by all four sorted-subset donors than for non-shared clonotypes.

The receptor chain draws on TRBV5-1 and TRBJ2-5, with TRBD2 perhaps the D gene, on 6 matching bases. The sequenced sample was memory CD4+ T cells sorted from blood. Interpreted using the paper, the cell subset or site label stands for: CD45RA-negative fraction. The receptor's source is a man aged 25-45 years in good health. The sequenced DNA: TGCGCCAGCAGTTTTGGCCTCGTGACTGAGTTTGGGGGGGAGACCCAGTACTTC. It encodes CASSFGLVTEFGGETQYF.